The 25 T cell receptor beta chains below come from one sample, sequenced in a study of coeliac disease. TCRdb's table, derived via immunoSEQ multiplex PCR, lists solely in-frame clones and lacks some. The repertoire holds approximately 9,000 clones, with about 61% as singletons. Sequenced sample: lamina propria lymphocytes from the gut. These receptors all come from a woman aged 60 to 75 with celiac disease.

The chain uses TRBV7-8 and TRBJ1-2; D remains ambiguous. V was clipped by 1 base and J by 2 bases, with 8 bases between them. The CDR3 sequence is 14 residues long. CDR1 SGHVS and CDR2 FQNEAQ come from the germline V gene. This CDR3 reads CASSLDRRNYGYTF. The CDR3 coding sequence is TGTGCCAGCAGCTTAGATAGGAGGAACTATGGCTACACCTTC.

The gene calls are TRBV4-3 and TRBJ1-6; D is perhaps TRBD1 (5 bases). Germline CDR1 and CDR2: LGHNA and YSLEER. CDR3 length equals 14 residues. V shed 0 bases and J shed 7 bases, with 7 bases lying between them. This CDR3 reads CASSQEGVNSPLHF. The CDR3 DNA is TGCGCCAGCAGCCAAGAAGGGGTAAATTCACCCCTCCACTTT.

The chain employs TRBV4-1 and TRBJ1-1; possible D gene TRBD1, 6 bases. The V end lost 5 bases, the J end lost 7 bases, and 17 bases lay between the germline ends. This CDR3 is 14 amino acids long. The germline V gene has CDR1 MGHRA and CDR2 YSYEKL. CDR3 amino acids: CASSARDTRSEAFF. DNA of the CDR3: TGCGCCAGCAGCGCCCGGGACACCAGGAGTGAAGCTTTCTTT.

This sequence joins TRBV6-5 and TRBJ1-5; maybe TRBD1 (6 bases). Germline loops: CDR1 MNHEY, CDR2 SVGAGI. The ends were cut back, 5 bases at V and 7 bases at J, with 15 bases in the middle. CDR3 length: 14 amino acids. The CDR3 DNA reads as TGTGCCAGCAGTCGAATACAGGGAAGCCAGCCCCAGCATTTT. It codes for CASSRIQGSQPQHF.

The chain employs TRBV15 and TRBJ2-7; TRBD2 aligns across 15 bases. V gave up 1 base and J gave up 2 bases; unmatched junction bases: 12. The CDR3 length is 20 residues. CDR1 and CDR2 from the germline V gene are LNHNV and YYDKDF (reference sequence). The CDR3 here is CATSRGEPGTSGRYAYEQYF. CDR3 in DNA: TGTGCCACCAGCAGAGGCGAGCCCGGGACTAGCGGGAGGTACGCCTACGAGCAGTACTTC.

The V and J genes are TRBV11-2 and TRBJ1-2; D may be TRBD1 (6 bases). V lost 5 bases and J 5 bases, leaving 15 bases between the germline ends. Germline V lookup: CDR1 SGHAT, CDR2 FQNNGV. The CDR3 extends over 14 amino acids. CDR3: CASSVASGDYGYTF. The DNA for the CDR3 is TGTGCCAGCAGCGTAGCCTCAGGGGATTATGGCTACACCTTC. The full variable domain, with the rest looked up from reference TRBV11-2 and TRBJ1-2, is EAGVAQSPRYKIIEKRQSVAFWCNPISGHATLYWYQQILGQGPKLLIQFQNNGVVDDSQLPKDRFSAERLKGVDSTLKIQPAKLEDSAVYLCASSVASGDYGYTFGSGTRLTVV.

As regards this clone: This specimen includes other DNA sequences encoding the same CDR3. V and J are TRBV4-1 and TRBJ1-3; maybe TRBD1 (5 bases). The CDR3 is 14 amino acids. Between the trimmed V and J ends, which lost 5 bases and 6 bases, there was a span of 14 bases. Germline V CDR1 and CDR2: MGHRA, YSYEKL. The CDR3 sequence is CASSAGQGQNTIYF. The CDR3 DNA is TGCGCCAGCAGCGCCGGGCAGGGCCAAAACACCATATATTTT.

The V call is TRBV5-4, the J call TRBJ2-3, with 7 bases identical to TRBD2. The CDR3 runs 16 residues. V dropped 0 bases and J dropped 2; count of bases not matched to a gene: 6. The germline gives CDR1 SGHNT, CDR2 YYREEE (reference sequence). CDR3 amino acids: CASSLAGLEVTDTQYF. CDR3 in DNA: TGTGCCAGCAGCTTGGCCGGACTAGAGGTCACAGATACGCAGTATTTT.

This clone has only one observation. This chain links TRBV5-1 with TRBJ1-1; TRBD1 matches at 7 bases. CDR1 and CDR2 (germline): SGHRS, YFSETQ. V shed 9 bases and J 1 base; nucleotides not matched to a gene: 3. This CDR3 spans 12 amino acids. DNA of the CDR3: TGCGCCACCAGGGGGGGGAACACTGAAGCTTTCTTT. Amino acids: CATRGGNTEAFF.

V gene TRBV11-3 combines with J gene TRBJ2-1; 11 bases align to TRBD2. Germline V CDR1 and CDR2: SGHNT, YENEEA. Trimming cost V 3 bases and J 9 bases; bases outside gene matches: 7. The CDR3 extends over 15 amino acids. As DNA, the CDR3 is TGTGCCAGCAGCTTTAGCGGGGGGGCCCAGTTTGAGCAGTTCTTC. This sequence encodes CASSFSGGAQFEQFF.

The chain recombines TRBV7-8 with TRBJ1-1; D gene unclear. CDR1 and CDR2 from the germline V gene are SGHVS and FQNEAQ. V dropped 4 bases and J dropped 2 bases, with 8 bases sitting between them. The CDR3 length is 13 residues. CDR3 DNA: TGTGCCAGCAGCTCATATAGTAACACTGAAGCTTTCTTT. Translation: CASSSYSNTEAFF.

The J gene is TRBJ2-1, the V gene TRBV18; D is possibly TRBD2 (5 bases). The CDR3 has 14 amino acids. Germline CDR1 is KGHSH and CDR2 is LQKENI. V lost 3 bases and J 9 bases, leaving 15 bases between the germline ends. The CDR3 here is CASSPPDWAGEQFF. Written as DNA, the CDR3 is TGTGCCAGCTCACCGCCGGACTGGGCCGGTGAGCAGTTCTTC.

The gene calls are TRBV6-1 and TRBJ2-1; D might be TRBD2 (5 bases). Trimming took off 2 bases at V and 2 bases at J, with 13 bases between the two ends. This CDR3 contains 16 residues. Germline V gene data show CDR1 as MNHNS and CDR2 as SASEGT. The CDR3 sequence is CASSERAGGTYNEQFF. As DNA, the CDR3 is TGTGCCAGCAGTGAAAGGGCGGGTGGCACCTACAATGAGCAGTTCTTC.

CDR3 region: CASSLDRGLYGYTF. CDR3 coding DNA: TGTGCCAGCAGTCTAGACAGGGGCCTCTATGGCTACACCTTC. The chain recombines TRBV7-2 with TRBJ1-2; 8 bases align to TRBD1. The length of the CDR3 is 14 residues. V shed 6 bases, J shed 4 bases, and the junction held 7 bases outside the gene matches. Germline-derived CDR1 and CDR2 are SGHTA and FQGNSA. The complete variable domain, with remaining parts taken from reference TRBV7-2 and TRBJ1-2, reads GAGVSQSPSNKVTEKGKDVELRCDPISGHTALYWYRQSLGQGLEFLIYFQGNSAPDKSGLPSDRFSAERTGGSVSTLTIQRTQQEDSAVYLCASSLDRGLYGYTFGSGTRLTVV.

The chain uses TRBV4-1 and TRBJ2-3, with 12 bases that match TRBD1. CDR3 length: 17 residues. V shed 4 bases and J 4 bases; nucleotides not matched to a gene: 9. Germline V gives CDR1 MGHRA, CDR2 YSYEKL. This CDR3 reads CASSLLPGQGAADTQYF. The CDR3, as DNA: TGCGCCAGCAGCCTCCTTCCGGGACAGGGGGCCGCAGATACGCAGTATTTT.

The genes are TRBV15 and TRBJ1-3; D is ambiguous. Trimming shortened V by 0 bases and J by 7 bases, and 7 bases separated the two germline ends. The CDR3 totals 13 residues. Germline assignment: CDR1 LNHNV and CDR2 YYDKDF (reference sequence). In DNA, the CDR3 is TGTGCCACCAGCAGAGATCCTTCGAACACCATATATTTT. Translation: CATSRDPSNTIYF.

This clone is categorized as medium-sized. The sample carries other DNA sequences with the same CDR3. CDR3 nucleotides: TGCGCCAGCAGCTTGGCAAACTCTGGGGCCAACGTCCTGACTTTC. As protein: CASSLANSGANVLTF. The V gene is TRBV5-1, the J gene TRBJ2-6; D is ambiguous. Trimming cost V 0 bases and J 0 bases, with 4 bases left between them. Germline values: CDR1 SGHRS, CDR2 YFSETQ. The CDR3 length is 15 residues.

This chain's CDR3 is CASSVSLAGGATGELFF. The CDR3, as DNA: TGTGCCAGCAGTGTTTCTCTAGCGGGGGGGGCCACCGGGGAGCTGTTTTTT. The rearrangement links TRBV6-1 to TRBJ2-2; 12 nucleotides align to TRBD2. Trimming took 4 bases from V and 4 from J; bases not matched to a gene: 7. This CDR3 contains 17 residues. Germline CDR1 is MNHNS and CDR2 is SASEGT.

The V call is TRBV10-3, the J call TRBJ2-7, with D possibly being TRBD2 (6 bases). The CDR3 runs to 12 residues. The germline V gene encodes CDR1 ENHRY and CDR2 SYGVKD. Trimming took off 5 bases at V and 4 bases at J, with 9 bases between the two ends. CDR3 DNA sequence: TGTGCCATCAGTTATGCGGGGTACGAGCAGTACTTC. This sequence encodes CAISYAGYEQYF.

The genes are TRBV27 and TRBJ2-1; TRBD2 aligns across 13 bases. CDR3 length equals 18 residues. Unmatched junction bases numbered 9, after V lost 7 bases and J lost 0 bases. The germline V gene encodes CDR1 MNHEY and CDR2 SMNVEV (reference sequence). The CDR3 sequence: CASIGRLAGGSSYNEQFF. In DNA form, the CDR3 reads TGTGCCAGCATAGGGAGACTAGCGGGAGGAAGCTCCTACAATGAGCAGTTCTTC.

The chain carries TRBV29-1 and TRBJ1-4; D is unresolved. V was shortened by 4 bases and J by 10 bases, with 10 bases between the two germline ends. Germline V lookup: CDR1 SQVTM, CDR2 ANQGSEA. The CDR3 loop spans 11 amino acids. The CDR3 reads CSVAKEGKLFF. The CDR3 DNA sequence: TGCAGCGTTGCTAAGGAGGGAAAACTGTTTTTT.

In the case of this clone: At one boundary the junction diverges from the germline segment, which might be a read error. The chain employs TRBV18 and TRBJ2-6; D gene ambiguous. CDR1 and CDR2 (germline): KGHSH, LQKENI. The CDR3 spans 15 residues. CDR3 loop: CASSPPLSGANVLTF. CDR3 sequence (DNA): TGTGCCAGCTCGCCACCCCTCTCTGGGGCCAACGTCCTGACTTTC.

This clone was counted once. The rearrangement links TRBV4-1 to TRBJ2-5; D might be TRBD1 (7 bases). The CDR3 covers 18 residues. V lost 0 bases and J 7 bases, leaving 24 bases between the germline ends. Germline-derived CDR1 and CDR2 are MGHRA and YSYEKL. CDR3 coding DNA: TGCGCCAGCAGCCAAGACCCCGTCTCAGGGGGGTTTGTCGGGACCCAGTACTTC. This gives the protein CASSQDPVSGGFVGTQYF.

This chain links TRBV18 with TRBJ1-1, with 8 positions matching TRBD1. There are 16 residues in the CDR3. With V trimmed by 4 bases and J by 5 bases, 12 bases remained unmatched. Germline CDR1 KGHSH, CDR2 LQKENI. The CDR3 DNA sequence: TGTGCCAGCTCACAACTAATGGACAGGGAGTCGACTGAAGCTTTCTTT. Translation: CASSQLMDRESTEAFF.

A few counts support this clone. In nucleotides, the CDR3 is TGTGCCTGGAGTCCCCTGAACATGAACACTGAAGCTTTCTTT. This translates into CAWSPLNMNTEAFF. The chain is built from TRBV30 and TRBJ1-1; D is undetermined. Trimming took 2 bases from V and 0 from J, leaving 10 bases between them. The CDR3 extends over 14 amino acids. In germline, CDR1 is GTSNPN, CDR2 SVGIG (reference sequence).